Shown below are 19 T cell receptor beta chains from a single sample sequenced in a study of blood T cells in healthy people across ages. It was with a sample-barcoded 5' primer and a J-beta primer mix that a second PCR of about 6 to 11 cycles was run. TCRdb passed the 5' RACE reads through MiXCR, listing each CDR3 protein once. The repertoire consists of 1.5 million to 1.9 million distinct CDR3 sequences, with roughly 43% occurring once and the leading ten covering under 5%. The sequenced sample was blood. These receptors originate from a woman in her late teens or twenties in good health.

V and J are TRBV6-6 and TRBJ2-1; D perhaps matches TRBD2 (6 bases). The J call is uncertain, as TRBJ2-7 better fits the DNA end. The germline gives CDR1 MNHNY, CDR2 SVGAGI (reference sequence). The CDR3 runs to 15 residues. CDR3 in DNA: TGTGCCAGCAGTTATTCTAGCGAATACTACAATGAGCAGTACTTC. Encoded protein: CASSYSSEYYNEQYF.

The V gene is TRBV28, the J gene TRBJ1-5; no firm D call. Trimming removed 5 bases from V and 6 bases from J, with 8 bases in between. The CDR3 has 12 residues. Per germline, CDR1 MDHEN and CDR2 SYDVKM. The chain's CDR3 is CASSGNLQPQHF. Here the CDR3 DNA reads TGTGCCAGCAGTGGCAACCTTCAGCCCCAGCATTTT.

A few counts support this clonotype. The chain joins TRBV5-1 to TRBJ2-1, with D possibly matching TRBD1 (6 bases). The length of the CDR3 is 13 residues. Germline CDR1 reads SGHRS; CDR2 reads YFSETQ. V lost 3 bases, J lost 9 bases, and 13 bases lay in between. CDR3 region: CASSSQTGFEQFF. The CDR3 region has the DNA TGCGCCAGCAGCTCCCAGACAGGTTTTGAGCAGTTCTTC.

The J gene is TRBJ1-1, the V gene TRBV12-3 or TRBV12-4; weak D call: TRBD1 (5 bases). V was shortened by 6 bases and J by 3 bases, with 8 bases between the two germline ends. The CDR3 covers 12 residues. For the CDR3, the DNA is TGTGCCAGCAGGCCGGGGCACACTGAAGCTTTCTTT. Translation: CASRPGHTEAFF.

The genes are TRBV28 and TRBJ1-1; no firm D call. The ends were cut back, 7 bases at V and 11 bases at J, with 20 bases in the middle. Germline-derived CDR1 and CDR2 are MDHEN and SYDVKM. The CDR3 runs to 13 residues. In DNA, the CDR3 is TGTGCCAGCACCAGCCCCGGGGAAATAAAGGCTTTCTTT. The encoded protein is CASTSPGEIKAFF.

This clonotype came up a few times. This chain links TRBV9 with TRBJ2-7; D may be TRBD1 or TRBD2 (5 bases each). CDR1 is SGDLS and CDR2 is YYNGEE in the germline V gene. V lost 4 bases and J 3 bases, leaving 14 bases between the germline ends. This CDR3 is 14 amino acids long. The DNA of the CDR3 is TGTGCCAGCAGCCCCGGGAACAGGAACTACGAGCAGTACTTC. Its translation is CASSPGNRNYEQYF.

The V gene is TRBV20-1, the J gene TRBJ2-3; TRBD2 matches 14 bases. The CDR3 runs 16 residues. With V trimmed by 3 bases and J by 2 bases, 4 bases remained unmatched. Germline-derived CDR1 and CDR2 are DFQATT and SNEGSKA (reference sequence). The CDR3 region is CSASGTSGGLTDTQYF. The CDR3 DNA follows: TGCAGTGCTAGTGGGACTAGCGGGGGACTCACAGATACGCAGTATTTT.

This clonotype was found a few times. The gene calls are TRBV5-1 and TRBJ2-5; D may be TRBD2 (6 bases). The CDR3 contains 14 residues. Germline CDR1 and CDR2: SGHRS and YFSETQ. The V and J ends lost 3 bases and 2 bases respectively, with 11 bases between them. The DNA for the CDR3 is TGCGCCAGCAGCTCCTGGGAGGATCAAGAGACCCAGTACTTC. Translation gives CASSSWEDQETQYF.

The chain recombines TRBV28 with TRBJ2-7; perhaps TRBD2 as D (7 bases). The CDR3 extends over 14 amino acids. V dropped 7 bases and J dropped 3 bases, with 16 bases sitting between them. The germline V gene encodes CDR1 MDHEN and CDR2 SYDVKM. In DNA, the CDR3 is TGTGCCAGCATAAGGAGGGGGGGTCTCTACGAGCAGTACTTC. Translating gives CASIRRGGLYEQYF.

The chain uses TRBV7-9 and TRBJ1-2; D remains ambiguous. The germline V gene has CDR1 SEHNR and CDR2 FQNEAQ (reference sequence). Trimming stripped 5 bases from V and 3 bases from J, with 10 bases between. The CDR3 totals 13 residues. CDR3 in DNA: TGTGCCAGCAGCCCACACTGGTACTATGGCTACACCTTC. Its translation is CASSPHWYYGYTF. The complete variable domain, with remaining parts taken from reference TRBV7-9 and TRBJ1-2, reads DTGVSQNPRHKITKRGQNVTFRCDPISEHNRLYWYRQTLGQGPEFLTYFQNEAQLEKSRLLSDRFSAERPKGSFSTLEIQRTEQGDSAMYLCASSPHWYYGYTFGSGTRLTVV.

This clonotype was seen once. The J gene is TRBJ2-7, the V gene TRBV28; D is undetermined. Germline V gene sequence: CDR1 MDHEN, CDR2 SYDVKM. CDR3 size: 12 residues. The V end lost 10 bases, the J end lost 1 base, and 11 bases lay between the germline ends. The CDR3 region is CANKSVSYEQYF. DNA for the CDR3: TGTGCCAACAAGTCAGTTTCCTACGAGCAGTACTTC.

This clonotype was found many times. The chain has TRBV27 and TRBJ2-7; 10 bases fit TRBD1. Germline V CDR1 and CDR2: MNHEY, SMNVEV (reference sequence). The junction had 2 bases not matched to a gene; V was cut back by 4 bases and J by 2 bases. This CDR3 region has 14 residues. CDR3: CASSWTGGPYEQYF. Here the CDR3 DNA reads TGTGCCAGCAGTTGGACAGGGGGTCCCTACGAGCAGTACTTC.

The rearrangement links TRBV5-4 to TRBJ1-2; no clear D gene. V was trimmed by 4 bases and J by 7 bases, leaving 14 bases between them. The CDR3 sequence is 13 residues long. Germline loops: CDR1 SGHNT, CDR2 YYREEE (reference sequence). CDR3 region: CASSQGGFSGYTF. The CDR3, as DNA: TGTGCCAGCAGCCAAGGAGGGTTTAGTGGCTACACCTTC.

This clonotype was seen at least ten times. This chain uses TRBV4-3 with TRBJ2-7, with TRBD2 matching over 10 bases. V was clipped by 3 bases and J by 6 bases; unmatched bases: 8. The CDR3 is 15 amino acids. Per germline, CDR1 LGHNA and CDR2 YSLEER. The CDR3 sequence is CASSHPSGRIFEQYF. DNA for the CDR3: TGCGCCAGCAGCCACCCTAGCGGGAGAATCTTCGAGCAGTACTTC.

The chain uses TRBV27 and TRBJ1-2, with TRBD1 matching 7 bases. CDR1 and CDR2 (germline): MNHEY, SMNVEV (reference sequence). The ends lost 7 bases at V and 4 bases at J; junction bases unmatched: 12. CDR3 length: 15 residues. The CDR3 spells CASKVDRTTFYGYTF. CDR3 DNA: TGTGCCAGCAAGGTGGACAGGACTACCTTCTATGGCTACACCTTC.

J is TRBJ1-1 and V is TRBV20-1; D is possibly TRBD1 (5 bases). CDR3 size: 13 residues. Trimming pared 2 bases from V and 4 bases from J, leaving 11 bases between. Germline lookup yields CDR1 DFQATT and CDR2 SNEGSKA (reference sequence). The CDR3 DNA follows: TGCAGTGCTAGACGAGGGGTGGGCACTGAAGCTTTCTTT. Amino acid sequence: CSARRGVGTEAFF.

This clonotype has just a few counts. The chain joins TRBV4-3 to TRBJ1-2, with no clear D. The V gene's germline CDR1 is LGHNA and CDR2 YSLEER. This CDR3 has 14 residues. V was shortened by 6 bases and J by 6 bases, with 17 bases between the two germline ends. CDR3 protein: CASRHPPGSHGYTF. Here the CDR3 DNA reads TGCGCCAGCAGGCACCCCCCGGGATCCCATGGCTACACCTTC.

There are a few counts of this clonotype. The rearrangement links TRBV15 to TRBJ2-1, with 8 bases aligning to TRBD2. Germline CDR1 LNHNV, CDR2 YYDKDF (reference sequence). The V and J ends lost 4 bases and 6 bases, in that order; junction bases with no gene match: 8. CDR3 size: 15 residues. The CDR3 here is CATSTTSGGINEQFF. In DNA, the CDR3 is TGTGCCACCAGCACAACTAGCGGAGGGATCAATGAGCAGTTCTTC. Variable domain in full (rest from reference TRBV15 and TRBJ2-1): DAMVIQNPRYQVTQFGKPVTLSCSQTLNHNVMYWYQQKSSQAPKLLFHYYDKDFNNEADTPDNFQSRRPNTSFCFLDIRSPGLGDTAMYLCATSTTSGGINEQFFGPGTRLTVL.

Remarks on this clonotype: With a much larger clone just one base away, this may be a read error. V usage is TRBV6-2 or TRBV6-3 and J usage is TRBJ1-5; 9 nucleotides match TRBD1. The V gene end was trimmed by 4 bases and the J gene end by 7 bases; junction bases not matched to a gene: 11. Germline lookup yields CDR1 MNHEY and CDR2 SVGEGT. The CDR3 runs 16 residues. CDR3: CASSSPRTGAGQPQHF. The CDR3 coding sequence is TGTGCCAGCAGTTCGCCGAGGACAGGGGCCGGCCAGCCCCAGCATTTT.